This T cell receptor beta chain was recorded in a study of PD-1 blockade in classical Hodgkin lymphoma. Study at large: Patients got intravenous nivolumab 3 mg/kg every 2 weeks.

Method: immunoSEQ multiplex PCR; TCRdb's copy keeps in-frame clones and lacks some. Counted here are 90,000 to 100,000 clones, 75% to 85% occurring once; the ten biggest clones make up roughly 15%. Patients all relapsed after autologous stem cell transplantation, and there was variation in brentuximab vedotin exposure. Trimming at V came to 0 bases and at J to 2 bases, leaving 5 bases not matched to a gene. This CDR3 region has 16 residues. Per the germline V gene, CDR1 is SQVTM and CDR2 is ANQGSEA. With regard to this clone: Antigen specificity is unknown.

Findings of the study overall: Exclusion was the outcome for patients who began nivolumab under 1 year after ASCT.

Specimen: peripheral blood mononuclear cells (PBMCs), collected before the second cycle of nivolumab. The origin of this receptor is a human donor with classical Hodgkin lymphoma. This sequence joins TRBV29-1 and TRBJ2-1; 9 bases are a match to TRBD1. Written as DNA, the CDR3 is TGCAGCGTTGAAGACTGGACAGGGGAAGCCTACAATGAGCAGTTCTTC. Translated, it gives CSVEDWTGEAYNEQFF.